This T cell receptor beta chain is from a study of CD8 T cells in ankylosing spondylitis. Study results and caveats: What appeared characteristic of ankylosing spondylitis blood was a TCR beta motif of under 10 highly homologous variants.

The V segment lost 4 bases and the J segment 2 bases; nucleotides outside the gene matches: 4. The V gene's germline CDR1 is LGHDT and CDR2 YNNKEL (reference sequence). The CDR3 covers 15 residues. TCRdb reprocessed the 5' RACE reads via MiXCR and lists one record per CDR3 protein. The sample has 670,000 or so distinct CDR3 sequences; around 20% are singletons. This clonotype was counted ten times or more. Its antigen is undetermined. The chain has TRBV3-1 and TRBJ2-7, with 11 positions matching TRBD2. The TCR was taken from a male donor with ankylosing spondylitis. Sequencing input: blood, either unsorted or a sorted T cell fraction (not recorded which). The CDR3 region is CASSPGLAATYEQYF. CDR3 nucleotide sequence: TGTGCCAGCAGCCCGGGACTAGCGGCAACCTACGAGCAGTACTTC.